This TCR beta chain came from a study of T cell repertoires in cytomegalovirus infection. The wider study: TCR beta signatures that were public indicated CMV infection and matching HLA type.

CDR1 and CDR2 (germline): SGHVS, FNYEAQ. Between the trimmed V and J ends, which lost 6 bases and 1 base, there was a span of 12 bases. CDR3 size: 14 residues. Whole-study findings and limits: Cumulative public TCR beta family frequency identified CMV carriers with the relevant HLA.

Ten or more counts support this clonotype. The antigen is not known. Each CDR3 protein is one row after TCRdb ran MiXCR on the reads. This sample has 20,000 to 30,000 distinct CDR3 sequences, with 20% to 25% found just once. The V and J genes are TRBV7-6 and TRBJ2-5; D call uncertain. The starting material was CD8+ T cells from cultured PBMCs, obtained from culture after CMV antigen stimulation. This clonotype originated in a human donor in good health (CMV status not recorded). Some clones in this sample may be carry-over from other donors' samples. The CDR3 sequence is CASRYPDGQETQYF. The CDR3 bases are TGTGCCAGCAGATACCCGGACGGCCAAGAGACCCAGTACTTC.